This T cell receptor beta chain was obtained from a study of blood T cell repertoires in COVID-19. Overall study context: From the United States, Italy and Spain came samples of acute and convalescent COVID-19. PBMCs, B-cell-depleted T cells, or T cells provided the cDNA or gDNA that made up the material.

This CDR3 has 15 amino acids. The ends were cut back, 5 bases at V and 8 bases at J, with 18 bases in the middle. Per the germline V gene, CDR1 is MDHEN and CDR2 is SYDVKM. In the original processing: It was from reference gene primer amplification that nucleated cell counts were estimated. Sequencing used immunoSEQ multiplex PCR; TCRdb keeps in-frame clones, though not all of them. The V and J calls and the clone size are those of that table, but D and trimming were determined from the DNA. This table holds 200,000 to 250,000 clones, around 82% found once. The clonotype comes from a woman aged 60-75 years with acute or convalescent COVID-19. The chain uses TRBV28 and TRBJ1-4; a possible D gene is TRBD1 (6 bases). The sequenced material came from peripheral blood. The CDR3 nucleotides are TGTGCCAGCAGTCAACAACCCAGGGGCGTGGAAAAACTGTTTTTT. Translation: CASSQQPRGVEKLFF.